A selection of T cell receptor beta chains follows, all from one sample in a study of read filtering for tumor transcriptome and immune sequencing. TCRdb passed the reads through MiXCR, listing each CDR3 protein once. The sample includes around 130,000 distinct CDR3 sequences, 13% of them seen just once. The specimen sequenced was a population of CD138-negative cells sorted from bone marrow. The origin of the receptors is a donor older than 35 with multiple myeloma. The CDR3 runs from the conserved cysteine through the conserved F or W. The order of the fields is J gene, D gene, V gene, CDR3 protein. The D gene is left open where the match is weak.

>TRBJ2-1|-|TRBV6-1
CASSYVAAEWFF
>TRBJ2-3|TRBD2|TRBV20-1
CSARDRLAVAKRGTDTQYF
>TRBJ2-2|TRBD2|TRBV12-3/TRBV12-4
CAGGLAGVANTGELFF
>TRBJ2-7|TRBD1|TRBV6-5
CASRKQGESYEQYF
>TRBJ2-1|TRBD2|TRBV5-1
CACSFSGGASSYNEQFF
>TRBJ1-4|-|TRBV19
CASSMALGRDDEKLFF
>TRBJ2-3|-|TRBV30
CAWTDGVRAGDTQYF
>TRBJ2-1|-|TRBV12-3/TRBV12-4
CASSFLLGNNEQFF
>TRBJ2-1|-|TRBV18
CASSPSVGGRSYNEQFF
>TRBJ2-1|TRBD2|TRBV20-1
CSAKEGLAGVREQFF
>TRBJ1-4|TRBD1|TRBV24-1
CAASDLADRGREKLFF
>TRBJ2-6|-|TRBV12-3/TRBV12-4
CASKGGGANVLTF
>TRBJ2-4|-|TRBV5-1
CASSLSPSGATAKNIQYF
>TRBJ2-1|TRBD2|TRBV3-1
CASSRGTTYNEQFF
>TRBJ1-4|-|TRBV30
CAWGSVQGSVF
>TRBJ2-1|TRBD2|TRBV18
CASSRTSGSSYNEQFF
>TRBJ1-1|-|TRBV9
CASSVAPGMNTEALF
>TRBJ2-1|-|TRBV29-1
CSVVGAGTCNEQFF
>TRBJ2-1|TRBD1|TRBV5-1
CASSWDRGGSYNEQFF
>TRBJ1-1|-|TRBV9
CASSVFPRSTNTEAFF
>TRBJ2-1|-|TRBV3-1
CASSQSLARDRSYNEQFF
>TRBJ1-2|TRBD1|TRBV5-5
CASSLTPDRGLGYGYTF
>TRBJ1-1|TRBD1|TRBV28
CASSLQGVNTEAFF
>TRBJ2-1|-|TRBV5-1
CASSFERGYNEQFF
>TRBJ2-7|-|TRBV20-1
CSARVRPYELYF
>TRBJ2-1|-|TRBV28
CASTRASKSWQFF
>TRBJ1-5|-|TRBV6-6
CASSYFQRFQPQHF
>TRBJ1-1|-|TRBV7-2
CASSSGLLNTEAFF
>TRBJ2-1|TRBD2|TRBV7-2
CASSLTSGYNEQFF
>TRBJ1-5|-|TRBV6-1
CASTLLPQPQHF
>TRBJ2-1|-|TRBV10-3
CAISVPDLNEQFF
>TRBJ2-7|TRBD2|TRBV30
CAWSRGLAGTYEQYF
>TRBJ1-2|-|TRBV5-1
CASSPETPFNYGYTF